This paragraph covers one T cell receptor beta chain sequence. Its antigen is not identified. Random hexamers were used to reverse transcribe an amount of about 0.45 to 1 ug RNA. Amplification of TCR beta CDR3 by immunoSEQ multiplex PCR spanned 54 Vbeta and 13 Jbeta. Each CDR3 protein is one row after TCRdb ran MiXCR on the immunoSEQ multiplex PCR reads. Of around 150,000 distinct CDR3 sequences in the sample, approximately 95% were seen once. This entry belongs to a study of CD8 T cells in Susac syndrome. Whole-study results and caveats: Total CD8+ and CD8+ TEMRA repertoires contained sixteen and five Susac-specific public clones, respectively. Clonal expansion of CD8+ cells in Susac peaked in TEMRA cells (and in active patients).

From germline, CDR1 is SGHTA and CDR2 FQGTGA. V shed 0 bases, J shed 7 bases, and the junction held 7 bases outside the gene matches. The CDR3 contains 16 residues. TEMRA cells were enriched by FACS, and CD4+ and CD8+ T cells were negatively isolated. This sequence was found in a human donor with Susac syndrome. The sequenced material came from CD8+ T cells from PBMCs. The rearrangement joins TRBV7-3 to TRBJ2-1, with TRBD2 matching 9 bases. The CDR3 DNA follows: TGTGCCAGCAGCTTAACGCAGCTAGCGGGGAGGAATGAGCAGTTCTTC. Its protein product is CASSLTQLAGRNEQFF.